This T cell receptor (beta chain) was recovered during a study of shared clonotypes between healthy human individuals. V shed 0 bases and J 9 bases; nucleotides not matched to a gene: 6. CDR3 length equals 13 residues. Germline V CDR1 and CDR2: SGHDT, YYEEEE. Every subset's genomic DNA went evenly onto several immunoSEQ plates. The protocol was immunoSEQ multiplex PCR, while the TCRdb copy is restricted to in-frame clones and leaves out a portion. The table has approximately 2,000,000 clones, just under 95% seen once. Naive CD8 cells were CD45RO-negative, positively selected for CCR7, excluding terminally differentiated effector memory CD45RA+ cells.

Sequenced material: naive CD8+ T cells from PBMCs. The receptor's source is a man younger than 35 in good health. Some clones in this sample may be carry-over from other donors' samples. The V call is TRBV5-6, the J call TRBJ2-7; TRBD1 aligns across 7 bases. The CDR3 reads CASSLDRGVAQYF. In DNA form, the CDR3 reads TGTGCCAGCAGCTTGGACAGGGGAGTGGCGCAGTACTTC.